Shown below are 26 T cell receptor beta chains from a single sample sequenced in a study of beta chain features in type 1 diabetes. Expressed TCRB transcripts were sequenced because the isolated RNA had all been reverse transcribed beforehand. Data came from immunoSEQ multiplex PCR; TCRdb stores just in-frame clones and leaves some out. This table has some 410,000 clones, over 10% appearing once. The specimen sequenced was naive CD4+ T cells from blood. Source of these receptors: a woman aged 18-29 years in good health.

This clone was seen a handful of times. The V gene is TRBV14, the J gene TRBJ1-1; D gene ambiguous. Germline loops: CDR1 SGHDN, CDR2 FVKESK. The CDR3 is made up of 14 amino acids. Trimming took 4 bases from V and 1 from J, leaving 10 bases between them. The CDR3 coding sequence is TGTGCCAGCAGCCTTCCGGGAGCGAACACTGAAGCTTTCTTT. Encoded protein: CASSLPGANTEAFF.

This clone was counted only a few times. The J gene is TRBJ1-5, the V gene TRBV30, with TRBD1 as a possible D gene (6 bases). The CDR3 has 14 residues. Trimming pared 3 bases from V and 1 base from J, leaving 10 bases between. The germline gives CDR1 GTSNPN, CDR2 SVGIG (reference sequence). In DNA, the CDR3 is TGTGCCTGGAGCCAGGGGTTGAGCAATCAGCCCCAGCATTTT. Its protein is CAWSQGLSNQPQHF.

CDR3: CATSRAGTGMNTEAFF. DNA of the CDR3: TGTGCCACCAGCAGAGCAGGGACAGGCATGAACACTGAAGCTTTCTTT. The V call is TRBV15, the J call TRBJ1-1; TRBD1 matches at 8 bases. Trimming removed 1 base from V and 0 bases from J; junction bases left unmatched: 4. The CDR3 runs 16 residues. From germline, CDR1 is LNHNV and CDR2 YYDKDF (reference sequence).

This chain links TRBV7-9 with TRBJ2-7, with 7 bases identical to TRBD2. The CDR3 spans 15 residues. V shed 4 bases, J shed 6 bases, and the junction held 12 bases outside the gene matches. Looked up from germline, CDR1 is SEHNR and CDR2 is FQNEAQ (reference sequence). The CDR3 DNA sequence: TGTGCCAGCAGCTCAAGGGGAGGGCCCCTAGGCGAGCAGTACTTC. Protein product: CASSSRGGPLGEQYF.

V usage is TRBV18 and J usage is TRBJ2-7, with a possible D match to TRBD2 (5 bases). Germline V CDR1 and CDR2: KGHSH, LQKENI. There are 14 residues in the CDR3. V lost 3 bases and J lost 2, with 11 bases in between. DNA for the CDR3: TGTGCCAGCTCACCGGGGAGTCCGACCTACGAGCAGTACGTC. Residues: CASSPGSPTYEQYV.

CDR3 amino acids: CATSRDRKETQYF. Written as DNA, the CDR3 is TGTGCCACCAGCCGGGACAGAAAAGAGACCCAGTACTTC. The chain links TRBV15 to TRBJ2-5, with 7 bases aligning to TRBD1. With V trimmed by 5 bases and J by 3 bases, 3 bases remained unmatched. This CDR3 is built from 13 residues. Germline V gives CDR1 LNHNV, CDR2 YYDKDF (reference sequence).

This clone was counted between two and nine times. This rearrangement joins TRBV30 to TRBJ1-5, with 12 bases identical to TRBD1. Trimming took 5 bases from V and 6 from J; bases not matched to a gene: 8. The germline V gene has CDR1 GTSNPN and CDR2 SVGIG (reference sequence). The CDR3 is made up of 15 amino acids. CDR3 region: CAWSQGQGAGQPQHF. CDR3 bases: TGTGCCTGGTCACAGGGACAGGGGGCGGGTCAGCCCCAGCATTTT.

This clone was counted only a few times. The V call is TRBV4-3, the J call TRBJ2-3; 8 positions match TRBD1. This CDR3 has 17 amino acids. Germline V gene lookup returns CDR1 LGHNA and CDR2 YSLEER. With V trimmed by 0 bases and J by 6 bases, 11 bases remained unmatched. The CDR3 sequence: CASSQDRRQGALDTQYF. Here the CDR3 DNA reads TGCGCCAGCAGCCAAGATAGAAGGCAGGGGGCGTTGGATACGCAGTATTTT.

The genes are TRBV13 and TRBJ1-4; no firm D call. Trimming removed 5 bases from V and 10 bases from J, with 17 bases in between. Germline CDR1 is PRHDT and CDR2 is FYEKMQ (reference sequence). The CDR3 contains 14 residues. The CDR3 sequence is CASSLTGPLGKLFF. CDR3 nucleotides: TGTGCCAGCAGCCTTACCGGGCCCTTAGGAAAACTGTTTTTT. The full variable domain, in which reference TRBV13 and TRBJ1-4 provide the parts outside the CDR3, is AAGVIQSPRHLIKEKRETATLKCYPIPRHDTVYWYQQGPGQDPQFLISFYEKMQSDKGSIPDRFSAQQFSDYHSELNMSSLELGDSALYFCASSLTGPLGKLFFGSGTQLSVL.

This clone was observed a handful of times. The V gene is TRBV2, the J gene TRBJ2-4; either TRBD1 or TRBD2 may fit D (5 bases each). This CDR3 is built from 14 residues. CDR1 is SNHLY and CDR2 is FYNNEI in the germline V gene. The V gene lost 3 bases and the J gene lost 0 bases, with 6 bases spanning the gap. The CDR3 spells CASSEGEAKNIQYF. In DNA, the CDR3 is TGTGCCAGCAGTGAGGGGGAAGCCAAAAACATTCAGTACTTC.

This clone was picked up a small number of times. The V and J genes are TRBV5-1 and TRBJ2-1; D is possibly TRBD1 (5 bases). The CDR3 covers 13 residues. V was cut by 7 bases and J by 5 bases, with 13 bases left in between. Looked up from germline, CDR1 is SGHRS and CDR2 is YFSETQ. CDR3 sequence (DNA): TGCGCCAGCCGGCGGACACCTAACAATGAGCAGTTCTTC. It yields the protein CASRRTPNNEQFF. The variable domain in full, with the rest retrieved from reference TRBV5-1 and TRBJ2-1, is KAGVTQTPRYLIKTRGQQVTLSCSPISGHRSVSWYQQTPGQGLQFLFEYFSETQRNKGNFPGRFSGRQFSNSRSEMNVSTLELGDSALYLCASRRTPNNEQFFGPGTRLTVL.

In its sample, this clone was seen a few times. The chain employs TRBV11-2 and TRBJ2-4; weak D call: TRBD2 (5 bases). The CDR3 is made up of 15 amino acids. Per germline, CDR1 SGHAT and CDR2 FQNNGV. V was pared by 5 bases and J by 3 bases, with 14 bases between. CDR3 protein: CASSPPGLIKNIQYF. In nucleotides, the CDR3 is TGTGCCAGCAGCCCCCCGGGGTTGATCAAAAACATTCAGTACTTC.

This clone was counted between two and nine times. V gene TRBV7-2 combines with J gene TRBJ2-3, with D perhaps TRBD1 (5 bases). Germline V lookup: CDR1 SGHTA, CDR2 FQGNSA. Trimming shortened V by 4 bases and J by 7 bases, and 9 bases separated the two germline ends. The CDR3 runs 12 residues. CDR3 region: CASSWKGYTQYF. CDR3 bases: TGTGCCAGCAGCTGGAAGGGGTATACGCAGTATTTT.

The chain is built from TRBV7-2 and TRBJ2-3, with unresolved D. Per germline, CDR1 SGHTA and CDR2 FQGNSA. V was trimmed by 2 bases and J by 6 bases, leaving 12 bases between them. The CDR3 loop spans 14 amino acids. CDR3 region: CASSLFGSSDTQYF. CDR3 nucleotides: TGTGCCAGCAGCTTATTCGGTAGCTCGGATACGCAGTATTTT.

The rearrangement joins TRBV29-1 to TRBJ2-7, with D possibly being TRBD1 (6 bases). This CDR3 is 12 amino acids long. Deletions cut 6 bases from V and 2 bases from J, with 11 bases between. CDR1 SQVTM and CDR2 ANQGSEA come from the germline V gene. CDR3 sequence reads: CSVGDTAYEQYF. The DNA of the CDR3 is TGCAGCGTGGGGGACACAGCCTACGAGCAGTACTTC.

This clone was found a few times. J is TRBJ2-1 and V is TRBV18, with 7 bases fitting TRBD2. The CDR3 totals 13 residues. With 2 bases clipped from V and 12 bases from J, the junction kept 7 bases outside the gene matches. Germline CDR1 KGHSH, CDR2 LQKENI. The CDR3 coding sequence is TGTGCCAGCTCACCAGGGGCTAGCGGTTTGCAGTTCTTC. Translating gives CASSPGASGLQFF.

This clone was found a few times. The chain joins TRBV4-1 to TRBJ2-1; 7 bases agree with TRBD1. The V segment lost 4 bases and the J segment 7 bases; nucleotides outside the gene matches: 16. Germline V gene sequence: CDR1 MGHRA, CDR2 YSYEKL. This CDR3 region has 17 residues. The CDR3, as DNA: TGCGCCAGCAGCCCACGGGACAGTTCCAAAGTCGGGAATGAGCAGTTCTTC. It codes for CASSPRDSSKVGNEQFF.

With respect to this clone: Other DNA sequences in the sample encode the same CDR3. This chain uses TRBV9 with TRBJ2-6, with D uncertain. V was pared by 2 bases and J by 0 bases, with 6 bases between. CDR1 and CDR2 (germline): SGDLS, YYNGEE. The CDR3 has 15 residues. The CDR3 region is CASSVSSSGANVLTF. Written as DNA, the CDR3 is TGTGCCAGCAGCGTCAGCAGCTCTGGGGCCAACGTCCTGACTTTC. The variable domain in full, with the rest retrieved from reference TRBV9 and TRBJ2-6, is DSGVTQTPKHLITATGQRVTLRCSPRSGDLSVYWYQQSLDQGLQFLIQYYNGEERAKGNILERFSAQQFPDLHSELNLSSLELGDSALYFCASSVSSSGANVLTFGAGSRLTVL.

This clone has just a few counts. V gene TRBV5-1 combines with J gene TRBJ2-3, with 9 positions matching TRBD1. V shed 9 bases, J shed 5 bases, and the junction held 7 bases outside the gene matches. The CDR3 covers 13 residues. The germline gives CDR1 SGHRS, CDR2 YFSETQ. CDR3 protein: CATSGQGVDTQYF. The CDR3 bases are TGCGCCACCTCGGGACAGGGTGTAGATACGCAGTATTTT.

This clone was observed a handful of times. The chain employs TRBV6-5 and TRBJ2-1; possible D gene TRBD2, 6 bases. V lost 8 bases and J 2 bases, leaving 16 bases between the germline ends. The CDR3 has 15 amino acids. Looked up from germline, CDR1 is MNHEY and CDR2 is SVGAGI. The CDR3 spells CASLEAGTTYNEQFF. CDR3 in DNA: TGTGCCAGCCTTGAGGCGGGGACCACCTACAATGAGCAGTTCTTC.

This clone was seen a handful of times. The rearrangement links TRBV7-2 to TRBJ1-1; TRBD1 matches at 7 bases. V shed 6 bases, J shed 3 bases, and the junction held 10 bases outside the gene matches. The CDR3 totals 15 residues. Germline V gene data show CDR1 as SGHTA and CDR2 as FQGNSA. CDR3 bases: TGTGCCAGCAGTCCCGAGGGGGCGTCGTACACTGAAGCTTTCTTT. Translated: CASSPEGASYTEAFF.

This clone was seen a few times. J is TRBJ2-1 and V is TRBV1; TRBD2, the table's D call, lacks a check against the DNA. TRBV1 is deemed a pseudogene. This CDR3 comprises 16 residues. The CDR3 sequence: CTSSQPLGTSAIEQFF. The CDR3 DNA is TGCACCAGCAGCCAACCACTAGGGACTAGCGCTATTGAGCAGTTCTTC.

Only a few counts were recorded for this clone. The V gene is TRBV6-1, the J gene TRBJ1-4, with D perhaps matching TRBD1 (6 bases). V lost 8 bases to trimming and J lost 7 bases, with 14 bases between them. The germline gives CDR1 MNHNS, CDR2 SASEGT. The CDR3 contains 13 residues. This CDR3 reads CASLGQWGEKLFF. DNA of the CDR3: TGTGCCAGCCTAGGACAGTGGGGTGAAAAACTGTTTTTT.

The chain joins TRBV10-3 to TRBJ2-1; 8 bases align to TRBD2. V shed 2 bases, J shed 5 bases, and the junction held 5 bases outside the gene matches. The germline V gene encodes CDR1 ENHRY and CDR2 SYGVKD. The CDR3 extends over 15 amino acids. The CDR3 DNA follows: TGTGCCATCAGTGAGAGCGGGAGCTTTGACAATGAGCAGTTCTTC. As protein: CAISESGSFDNEQFF.

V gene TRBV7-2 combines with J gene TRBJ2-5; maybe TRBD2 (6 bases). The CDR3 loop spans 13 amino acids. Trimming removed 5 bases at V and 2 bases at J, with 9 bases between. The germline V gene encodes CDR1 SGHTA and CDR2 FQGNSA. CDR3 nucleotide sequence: TGTGCCAGCAGCCGTGGGGGGCAAGAGACCCAGTACTTC. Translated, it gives CASSRGGQETQYF.

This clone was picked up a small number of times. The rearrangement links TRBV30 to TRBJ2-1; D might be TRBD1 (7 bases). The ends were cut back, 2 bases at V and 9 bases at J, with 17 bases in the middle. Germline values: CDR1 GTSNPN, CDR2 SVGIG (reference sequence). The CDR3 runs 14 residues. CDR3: CAWSTGGGNFEQFF. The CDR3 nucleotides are TGTGCCTGGAGTACCGGAGGGGGCAATTTTGAGCAGTTCTTC.